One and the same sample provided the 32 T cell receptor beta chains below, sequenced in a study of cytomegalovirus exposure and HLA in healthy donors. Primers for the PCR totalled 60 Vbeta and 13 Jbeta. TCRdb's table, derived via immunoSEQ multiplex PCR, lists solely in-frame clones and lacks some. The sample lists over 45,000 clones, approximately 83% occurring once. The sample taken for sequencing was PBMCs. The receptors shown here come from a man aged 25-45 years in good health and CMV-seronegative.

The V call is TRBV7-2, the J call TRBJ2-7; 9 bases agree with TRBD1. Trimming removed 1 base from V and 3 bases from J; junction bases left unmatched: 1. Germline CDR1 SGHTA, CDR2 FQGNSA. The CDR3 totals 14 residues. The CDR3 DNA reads TGTGCCAGCAGCTTAGGGACAGGGGTCTACGAGCAGTACTTC. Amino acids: CASSLGTGVYEQYF. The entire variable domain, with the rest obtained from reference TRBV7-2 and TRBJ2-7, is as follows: GAGVSQSPSNKVTEKGKDVELRCDPISGHTALYWYRQSLGQGLEFLIYFQGNSAPDKSGLPSDRFSAERTGGSVSTLTIQRTQQEDSAVYLCASSLGTGVYEQYFGPGTRLTVT.

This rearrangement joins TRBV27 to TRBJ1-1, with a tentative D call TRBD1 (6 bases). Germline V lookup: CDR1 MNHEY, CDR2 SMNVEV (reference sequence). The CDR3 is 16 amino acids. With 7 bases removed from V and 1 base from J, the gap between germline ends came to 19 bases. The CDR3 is CASTPRGGGPNTEAFF. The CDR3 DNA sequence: TGTGCCAGCACCCCCAGGGGAGGGGGGCCGAACACTGAAGCTTTCTTT.

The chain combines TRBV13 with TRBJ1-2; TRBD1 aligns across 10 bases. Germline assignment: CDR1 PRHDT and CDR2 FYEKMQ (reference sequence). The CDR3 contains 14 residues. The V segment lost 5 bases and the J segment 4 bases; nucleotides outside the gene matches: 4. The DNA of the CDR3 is TGTGCCAGCAGCCGGACAGGGGGTAGCTATGGCTACACCTTC. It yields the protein CASSRTGGSYGYTF.

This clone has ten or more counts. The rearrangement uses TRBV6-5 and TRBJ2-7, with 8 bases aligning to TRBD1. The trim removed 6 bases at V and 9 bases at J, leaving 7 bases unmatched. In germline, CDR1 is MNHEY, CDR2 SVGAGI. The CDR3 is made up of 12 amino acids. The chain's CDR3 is CASRDDRGSQYF. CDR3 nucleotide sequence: TGTGCCAGCAGGGACGACAGGGGCTCGCAGTACTTC.

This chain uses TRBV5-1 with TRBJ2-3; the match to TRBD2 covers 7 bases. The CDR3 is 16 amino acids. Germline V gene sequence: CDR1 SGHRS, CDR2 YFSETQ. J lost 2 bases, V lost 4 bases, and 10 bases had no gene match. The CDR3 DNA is TGCGCCAGCAGCATAAAGGCTAGCGGAACCACAGATACGCAGTATTTT. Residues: CASSIKASGTTDTQYF.

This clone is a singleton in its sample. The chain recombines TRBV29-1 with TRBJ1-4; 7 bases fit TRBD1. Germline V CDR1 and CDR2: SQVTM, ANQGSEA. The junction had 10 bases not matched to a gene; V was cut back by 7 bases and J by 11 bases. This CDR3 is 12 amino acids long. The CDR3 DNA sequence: TGCAGCGAGAGGGACAGCATGGGGAAACTGTTTTTT. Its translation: CSERDSMGKLFF.

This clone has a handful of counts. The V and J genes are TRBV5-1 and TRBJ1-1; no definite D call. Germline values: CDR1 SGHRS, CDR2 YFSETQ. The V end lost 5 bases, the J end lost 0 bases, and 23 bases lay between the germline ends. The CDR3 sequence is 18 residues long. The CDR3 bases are TGCGCCAGCAGTATACTAGCCCAGGACGGTTACATGAACACTGAAGCTTTCTTT. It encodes CASSILAQDGYMNTEAFF.

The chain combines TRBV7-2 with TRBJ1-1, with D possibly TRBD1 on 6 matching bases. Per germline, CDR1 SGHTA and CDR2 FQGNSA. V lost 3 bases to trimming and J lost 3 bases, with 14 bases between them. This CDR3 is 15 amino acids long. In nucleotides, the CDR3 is TGTGCCAGCAGCTTGATGCAGGGGCGATACACTGAAGCTTTCTTT. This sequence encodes CASSLMQGRYTEAFF.

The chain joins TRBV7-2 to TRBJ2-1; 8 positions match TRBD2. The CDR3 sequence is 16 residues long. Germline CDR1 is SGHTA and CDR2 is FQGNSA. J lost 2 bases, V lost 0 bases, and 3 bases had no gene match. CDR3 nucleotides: TGTGCCAGCAGCTTAGCACTAGCGGTCACCTACAATGAGCAGTTCTTC. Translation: CASSLALAVTYNEQFF.

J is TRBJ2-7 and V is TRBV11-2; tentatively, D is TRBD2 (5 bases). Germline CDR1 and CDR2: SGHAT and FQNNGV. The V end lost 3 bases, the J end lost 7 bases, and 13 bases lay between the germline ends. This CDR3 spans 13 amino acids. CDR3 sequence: CASSFSLPGEQYF. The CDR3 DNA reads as TGTGCCAGCAGCTTCTCCCTACCGGGAGAGCAGTACTTC.

In DNA, the CDR3 is TGTGCCAGCAGTGCCGGGACAGGGAGCGGCTACACCTTC. Its protein is CASSAGTGSGYTF. The chain recombines TRBV27 with TRBJ1-2; 9 bases agree with TRBD1. CDR1 is MNHEY and CDR2 is SMNVEV in the germline V gene (reference sequence). J was trimmed by 8 bases and V by 5 bases; bases with no gene match: 6. This CDR3 is 13 amino acids long.

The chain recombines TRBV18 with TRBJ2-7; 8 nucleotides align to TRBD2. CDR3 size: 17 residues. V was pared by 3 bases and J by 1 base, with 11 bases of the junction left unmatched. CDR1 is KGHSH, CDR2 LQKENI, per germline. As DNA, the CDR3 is TGTGCCAGCTCACCTACCGGGGGAGCGGGGGATTCCTACGAGCAGTACTTC. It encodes CASSPTGGAGDSYEQYF.

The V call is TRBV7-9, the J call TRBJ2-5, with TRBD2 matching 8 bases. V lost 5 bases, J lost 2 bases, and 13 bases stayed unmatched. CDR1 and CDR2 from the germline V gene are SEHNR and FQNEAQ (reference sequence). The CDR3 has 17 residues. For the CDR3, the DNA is TGTGCCAGCAGCCTGGGACTAGTCGCGGGCGCGCAAGAGACCCAGTACTTC. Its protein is CASSLGLVAGAQETQYF. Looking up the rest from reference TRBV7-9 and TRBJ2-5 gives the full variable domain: DTGVSQNPRHKITKRGQNVTFRCDPISEHNRLYWYRQTLGQGPEFLTYFQNEAQLEKSRLLSDRFSAERPKGSFSTLEIQRTEQGDSAMYLCASSLGLVAGAQETQYFGPGTRLLVL.

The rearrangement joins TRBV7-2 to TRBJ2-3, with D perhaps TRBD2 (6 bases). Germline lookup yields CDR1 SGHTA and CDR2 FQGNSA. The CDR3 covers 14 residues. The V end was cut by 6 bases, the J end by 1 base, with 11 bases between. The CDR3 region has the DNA TGTGCCAGCAGAATGGGACTCCGCACAGATACGCAGTATTTT. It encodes CASRMGLRTDTQYF.

The CDR3 DNA sequence: TGTGCCAGTAGTTCAACAGGACCCTACGAGCAGTACTTC. It yields the protein CASSSTGPYEQYF. The chain links TRBV19 to TRBJ2-7, with D perhaps TRBD1 (5 bases). The CDR3 has 13 amino acids. The V gene lost 5 bases and the J gene lost 2 bases, with 10 bases spanning the gap. The germline CDR1 and CDR2 sequences are LNHDA and SQIVND (reference sequence).

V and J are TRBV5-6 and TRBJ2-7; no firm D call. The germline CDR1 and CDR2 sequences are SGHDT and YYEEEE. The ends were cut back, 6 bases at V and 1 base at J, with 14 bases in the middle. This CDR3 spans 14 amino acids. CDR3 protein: CASNYFDGSYEQYF. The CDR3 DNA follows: TGTGCCAGCAACTACTTCGACGGTTCCTACGAGCAGTACTTC.

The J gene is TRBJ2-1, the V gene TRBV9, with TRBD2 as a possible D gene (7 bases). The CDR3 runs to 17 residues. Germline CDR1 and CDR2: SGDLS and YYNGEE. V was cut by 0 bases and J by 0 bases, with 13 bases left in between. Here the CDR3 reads CASSVAGGPSSYNEQFF. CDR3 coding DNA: TGTGCCAGCAGCGTAGCCGGGGGGCCTAGCTCCTACAATGAGCAGTTCTTC. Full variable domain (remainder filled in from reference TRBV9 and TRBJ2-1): DSGVTQTPKHLITATGQRVTLRCSPRSGDLSVYWYQQSLDQGLQFLIQYYNGEERAKGNILERFSAQQFPDLHSELNLSSLELGDSALYFCASSVAGGPSSYNEQFFGPGTRLTVL.

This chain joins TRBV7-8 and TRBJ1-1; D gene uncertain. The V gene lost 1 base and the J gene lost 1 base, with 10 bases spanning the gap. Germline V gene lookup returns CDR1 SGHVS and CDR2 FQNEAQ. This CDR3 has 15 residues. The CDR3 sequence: CASSLEGGKNTEAFF. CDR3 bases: TGTGCCAGCAGCTTAGAAGGCGGGAAGAACACTGAAGCTTTCTTT.

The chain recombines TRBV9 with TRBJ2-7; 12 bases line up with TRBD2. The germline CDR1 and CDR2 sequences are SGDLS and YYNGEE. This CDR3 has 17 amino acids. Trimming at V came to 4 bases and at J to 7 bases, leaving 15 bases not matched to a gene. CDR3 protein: CASSPRASGGATGEQYF. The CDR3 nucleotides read TGTGCCAGCAGCCCCCGGGCTAGCGGGGGGGCCACGGGAGAGCAGTACTTC.

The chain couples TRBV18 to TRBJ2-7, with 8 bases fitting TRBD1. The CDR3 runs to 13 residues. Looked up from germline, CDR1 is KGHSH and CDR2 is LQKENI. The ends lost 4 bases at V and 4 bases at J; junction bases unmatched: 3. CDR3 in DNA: TGTGCCAGCTCACTTCAGGGGGCGTACGAGCAGTACTTC. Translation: CASSLQGAYEQYF.

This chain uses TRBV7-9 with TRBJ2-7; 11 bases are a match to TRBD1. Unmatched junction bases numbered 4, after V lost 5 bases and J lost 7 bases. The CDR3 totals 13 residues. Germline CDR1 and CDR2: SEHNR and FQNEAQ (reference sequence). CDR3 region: CASSPGQGGEQYF. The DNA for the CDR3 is TGTGCCAGCAGCCCGGGACAGGGGGGGGAGCAGTACTTC.

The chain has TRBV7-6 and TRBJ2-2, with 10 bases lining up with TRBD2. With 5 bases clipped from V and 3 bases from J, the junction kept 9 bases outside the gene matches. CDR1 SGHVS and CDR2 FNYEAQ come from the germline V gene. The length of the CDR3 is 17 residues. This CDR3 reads CASSILAGDSYTGELFF. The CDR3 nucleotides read TGTGCCAGCAGCATTCTAGCGGGGGACTCTTACACCGGGGAGCTGTTTTTT.

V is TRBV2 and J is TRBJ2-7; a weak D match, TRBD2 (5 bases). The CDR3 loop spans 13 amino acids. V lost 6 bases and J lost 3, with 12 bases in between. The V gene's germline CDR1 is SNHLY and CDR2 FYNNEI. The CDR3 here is CASRFRDYYEQYF. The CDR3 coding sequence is TGTGCCAGCAGGTTCCGGGATTACTACGAGCAGTACTTC.

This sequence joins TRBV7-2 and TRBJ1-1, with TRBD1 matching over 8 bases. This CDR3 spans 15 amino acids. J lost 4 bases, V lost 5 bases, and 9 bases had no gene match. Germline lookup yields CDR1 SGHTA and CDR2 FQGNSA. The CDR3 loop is CASSIRGQGSTEAFF. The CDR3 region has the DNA TGTGCCAGCAGCATCAGAGGACAGGGCAGCACTGAAGCTTTCTTT.

Here the CDR3 reads CASSPATGRSYNEQFF. The CDR3 region has the DNA TGTGCCAGCTCACCCGCGACAGGCCGCTCCTACAATGAGCAGTTCTTC. The V call is TRBV18, the J call TRBJ2-1, with D maybe TRBD1 (6 bases). CDR3 length: 16 amino acids. Per germline, CDR1 KGHSH and CDR2 LQKENI. Trimming cost V 3 bases and J 0 bases, with 12 bases left between them.

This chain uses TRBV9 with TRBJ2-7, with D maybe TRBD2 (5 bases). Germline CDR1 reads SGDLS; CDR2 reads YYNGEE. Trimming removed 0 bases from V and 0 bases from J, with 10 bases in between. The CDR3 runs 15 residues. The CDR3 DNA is TGTGCCAGCAGCGTAGATGTAGCGACCTCCTACGAGCAGTACTTC. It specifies CASSVDVATSYEQYF.

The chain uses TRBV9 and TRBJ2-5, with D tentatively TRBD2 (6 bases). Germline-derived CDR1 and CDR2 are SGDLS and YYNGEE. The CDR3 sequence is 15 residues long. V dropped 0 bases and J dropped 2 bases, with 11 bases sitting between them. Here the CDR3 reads CASSVGAGYQETQYF. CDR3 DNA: TGTGCCAGCAGCGTAGGGGCGGGGTATCAAGAGACCCAGTACTTC.

The CDR3 sequence: CASSFIEDGYTF. The CDR3 nucleotides are TGTGCCAGCAGCTTCATTGAGGATGGCTACACCTTC. The chain couples TRBV5-6 to TRBJ1-2, with unresolved D. CDR1 is SGHDT and CDR2 is YYEEEE in the germline V gene. V was cut by 2 bases and J by 6 bases, with 8 bases left in between. There are 12 residues in the CDR3.

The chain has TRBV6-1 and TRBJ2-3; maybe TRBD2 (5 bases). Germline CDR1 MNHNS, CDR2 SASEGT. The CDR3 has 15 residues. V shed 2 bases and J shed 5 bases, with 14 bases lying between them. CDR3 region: CASSERSGEGDTQYF. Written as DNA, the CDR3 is TGTGCCAGCAGTGAACGAAGCGGCGAGGGAGATACGCAGTATTTT.

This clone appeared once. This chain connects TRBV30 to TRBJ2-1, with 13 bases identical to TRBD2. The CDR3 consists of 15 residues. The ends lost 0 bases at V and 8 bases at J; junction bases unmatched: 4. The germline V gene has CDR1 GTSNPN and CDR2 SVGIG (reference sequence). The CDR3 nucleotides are TGTGCCTGGAGTGTACTAGCGGGAGGGCCGGATGAGCAGTTCTTC. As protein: CAWSVLAGGPDEQFF.

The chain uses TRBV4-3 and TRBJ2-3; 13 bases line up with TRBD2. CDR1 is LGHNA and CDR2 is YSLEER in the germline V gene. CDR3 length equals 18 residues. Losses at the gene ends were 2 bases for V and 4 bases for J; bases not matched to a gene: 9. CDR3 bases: TGCGCCAGCAGCCAATTTCGGTGGACTAGCGGGAGTGCAGATACGCAGTATTTT. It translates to CASSQFRWTSGSADTQYF.

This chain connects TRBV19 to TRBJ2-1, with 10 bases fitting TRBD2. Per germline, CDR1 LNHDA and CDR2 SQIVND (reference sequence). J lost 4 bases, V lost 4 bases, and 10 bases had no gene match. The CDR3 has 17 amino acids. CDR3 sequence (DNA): TGTGCCAGTAGTAGGGCGGGGAGCGGGGGGGGGTACAATGAGCAGTTCTTC. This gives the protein CASSRAGSGGGYNEQFF.